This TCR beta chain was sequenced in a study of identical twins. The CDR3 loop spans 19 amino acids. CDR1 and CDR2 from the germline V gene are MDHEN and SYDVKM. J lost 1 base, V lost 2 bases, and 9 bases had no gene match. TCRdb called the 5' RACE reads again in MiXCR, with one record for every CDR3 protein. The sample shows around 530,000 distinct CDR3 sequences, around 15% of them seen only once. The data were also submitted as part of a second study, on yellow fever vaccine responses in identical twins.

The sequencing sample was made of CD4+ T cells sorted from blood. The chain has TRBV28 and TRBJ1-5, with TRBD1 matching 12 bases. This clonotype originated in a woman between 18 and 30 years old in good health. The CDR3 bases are TGTGCCAGCAGTTTACCCTTGGGACAGGGGGCGAGAAGCAATCAGCCCCAGCATTTT. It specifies CASSLPLGQGARSNQPQHF.